This TCR beta chain stems from a study of monozygotic twins with inflammatory bowel disease. General observations from the study: IBD patients shared fewer clonotypes with others than healthy twins, especially with disease activity. No discrimination was achieved between different T cell subtypes.

As concerns this clonotype: The antigen remains undetermined.

Germline V CDR1 and CDR2: DFQATT, SNEGSKA (reference sequence). The CDR3 is 15 amino acids. From around 4,000 ng of total RNA, each TCR library was prepared. The UMIs carried a 6-nucleotide sample barcode, and they were added by template switching. For each CDR3 protein, TCRdb gives one entry from its re-call of the 5' RACE reads, without DNA. There are some 300,000 distinct CDR3 sequences in the sample, with 5.6% held by the top ten. The TCR comes from a human donor with ulcerative colitis or Crohn's disease, or a healthy co-twin of an affected twin (not recorded which). The material sequenced was blood. The chain has TRBV20-1 and TRBJ2-1; the D call of TRBD2 rests on TCRdb alone, since no DNA is present to check it. CDR3 protein: CSARLAGGRSYEQFF.